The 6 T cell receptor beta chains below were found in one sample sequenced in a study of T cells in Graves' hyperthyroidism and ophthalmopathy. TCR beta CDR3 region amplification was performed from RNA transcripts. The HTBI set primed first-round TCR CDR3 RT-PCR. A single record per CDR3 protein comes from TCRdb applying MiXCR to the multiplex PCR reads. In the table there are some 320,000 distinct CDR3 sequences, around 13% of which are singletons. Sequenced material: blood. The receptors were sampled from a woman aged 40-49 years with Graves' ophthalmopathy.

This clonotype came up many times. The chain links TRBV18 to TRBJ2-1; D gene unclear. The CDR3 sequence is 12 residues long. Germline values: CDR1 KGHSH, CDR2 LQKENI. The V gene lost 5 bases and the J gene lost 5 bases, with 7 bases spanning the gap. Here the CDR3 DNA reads TGTGCCAGCTCAATGGCAGACAATGAGCAGTTCTTC. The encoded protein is CASSMADNEQFF.

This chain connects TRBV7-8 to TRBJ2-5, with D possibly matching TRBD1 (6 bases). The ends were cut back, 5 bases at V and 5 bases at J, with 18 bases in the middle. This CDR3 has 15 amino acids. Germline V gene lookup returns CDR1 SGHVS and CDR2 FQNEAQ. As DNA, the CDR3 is TGTGCCAGCAGCCTTGGGACACTTGGAGTGGAGACCCAGTACTTC. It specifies CASSLGTLGVETQYF.

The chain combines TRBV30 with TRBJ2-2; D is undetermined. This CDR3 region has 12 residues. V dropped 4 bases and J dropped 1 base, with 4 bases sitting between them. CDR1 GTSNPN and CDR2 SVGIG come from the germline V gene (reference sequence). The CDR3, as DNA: TGTGCCTGGACTAGGAACACCGGGGAGCTGTTTTTT. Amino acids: CAWTRNTGELFF.

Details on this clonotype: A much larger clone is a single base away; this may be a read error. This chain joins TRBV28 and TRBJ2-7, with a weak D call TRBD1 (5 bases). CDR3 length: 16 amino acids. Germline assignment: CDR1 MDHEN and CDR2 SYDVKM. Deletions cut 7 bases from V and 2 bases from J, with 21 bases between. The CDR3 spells CASTPRAGQGPYEQYF. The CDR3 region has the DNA TGTGCCAGCACCCCAAGAGCCGGTCAGGGCCCCTACGAGCAGTACTTC.

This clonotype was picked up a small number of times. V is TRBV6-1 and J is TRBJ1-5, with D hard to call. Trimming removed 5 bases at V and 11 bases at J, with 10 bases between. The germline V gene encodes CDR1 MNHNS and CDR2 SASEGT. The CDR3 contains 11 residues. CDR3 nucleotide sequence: TGTGCCAGCAGTCCCCAAGGGTCCCAGCATTTT. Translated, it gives CASSPQGSQHF.

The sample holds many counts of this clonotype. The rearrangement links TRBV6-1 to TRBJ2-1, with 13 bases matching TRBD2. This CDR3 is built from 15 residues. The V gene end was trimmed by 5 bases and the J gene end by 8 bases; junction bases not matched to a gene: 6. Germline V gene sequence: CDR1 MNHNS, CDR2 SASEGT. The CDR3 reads CASSRTSGSIDEQFF. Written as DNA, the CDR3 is TGTGCCAGCAGTAGGACTAGCGGGAGTATCGATGAGCAGTTCTTC.